These T cell receptor beta chains were read from a single sample in a study of blood T cell repertoires in COVID-19. TCRdb keeps only in-frame clones here, not all; method: immunoSEQ multiplex PCR. The sample includes approximately 150,000 clones, around 83% seen only once; the top ten take 7.2%. Specimen: peripheral blood. These receptors all come from a woman between 45 and 60 years old in a cohort sampled during active or convalescent COVID-19. Both conserved end residues are part of each CDR3. D genes are given only for firm matches. Some rows have no size entry. The others give once, few or many, or a class for an expanded clone.

j_call clone_size d_call v_call cdr3_nt cdr3_aa
TRBJ1-1 once . TRBV6-5 TGTGCCAGTGGGAGGGAGACAGGAGCTTTCTTT CASGRETGAFF
TRBJ1-4 . . TRBV18 TGTGCCAGCTCACCACCGGGGCAGGGCTGGGAAAAACTGTTTTTT CASSPPGQGWEKLFF
TRBJ2-2 . . TRBV19 TGTGCCAGTAGTATAGGGAGGTTTCGCACCGGGGAGCTGTTTTTT CASSIGRFRTGELFF
TRBJ2-5 . . TRBV5-1 TGCGCCAGCAGCTTCGGATCAGGGGAGACCCAGTACTTC CASSFGSGETQYF
TRBJ2-7 . TRBD1 TRBV15 TGTGCCACCAGCGGAGGACCGGGACAGGGTCTTTACGAGCAGTACTTC CATSGGPGQGLYEQYF
TRBJ2-3 . . TRBV12-3/TRBV12-4 TGTGCCAGCAGGACCGGAGCAGATACGCAGTATTTT CASRTGADTQYF
TRBJ2-7 few . TRBV19 TGTGCCAGTAGTTCTCTACAGGACCCGCGGGAGCAGTACTTC CASSSLQDPREQYF
TRBJ2-1 . TRBD2 TRBV5-4 TGTGCCAGCAGCTTGACTAGCGGGAGTTACAATGAGCAGTTCTTC CASSLTSGSYNEQFF
TRBJ1-1 . . TRBV19 TGTGCCAGTAGTATACCCCGTGTGAACACTGAAGCTTTCTTT CASSIPRVNTEAFF
TRBJ2-2 few . TRBV11-3 TGTGCCAGCAGTTCGTTTACTAGTCCCGGGGAGCTGTTTTTT CASSSFTSPGELFF
TRBJ2-7 . TRBD2 TRBV20-1 TGCAGTGCTAGTAGCGGGGGGTCCTACGAGCAGTACTTC CSASSGGSYEQYF
TRBJ1-2 . TRBD1 TRBV25-1 TGTGCCAGCAGTACCCAAACAGGGGCTGGCTACACCTTC CASSTQTGAGYTF
TRBJ1-1 . . TRBV29-1 TGCAGCGTCTGGGGAGAGAACACTGAAGCTTTCTTT CSVWGENTEAFF
TRBJ1-5 . TRBD1 TRBV19 TGTGCCAGTAGCCGACAGGGTCAGGACGTTCAGCCCCAGCATTTT CASSRQGQDVQPQHF
TRBJ2-5 . . TRBV12-3/TRBV12-4 TGTGCCAGCAGTTCTGAAGAGACCCAGTACTTC CASSSEETQYF
TRBJ2-1 . . TRBV3-1/TRBV3-2 TGTGCCAGCAGCCAGAACAAGGAGGTGGGTGAGCAGTTCTTC CASSQNKEVGEQFF
TRBJ1-2 . . TRBV19 TGTGCCAGTAGCGAACAGGCGGTCTATGGCTACACCTTC CASSEQAVYGYTF
TRBJ1-5 . . TRBV5-5 TGTGCCAGCAGCTTGGGAGCCCATTTGTTTGGCAATCAGCCCCAGCATTTT CASSLGAHLFGNQPQHF
TRBJ1-5 . . TRBV5-1 TGCGCCAGCAGCTTGGGTTACAGTGCCAGGGAGCCCCAGCATTTT CASSLGYSAREPQHF
TRBJ1-1 . . TRBV20-1 TGCAGTGCTAAAGACCGCACTGAAGCTTTCTTT CSAKDRTEAFF
TRBJ1-6 . . TRBV6-4 TGTGCCAGCAGTGAGGCCCCCAGGGGATCACCCCTCCACTTT CASSEAPRGSPLHF
TRBJ2-3 . . TRBV4-1 TGCGCCAGCAGCCAGGGCCAAACATCGAGCACAGATACGCAGTATTTT CASSQGQTSSTDTQYF
TRBJ2-5 . . TRBV11-2 TGTGCCAGCAGCTTACAGGGGTTGCGACAAGAGACCCAGTACTTC CASSLQGLRQETQYF
TRBJ1-1 . TRBD1 TRBV3-1/TRBV3-2 TGTGCCAGCAGCCCACTAAATCAACCGGGACAGGCTTTT CASSPLNQPGQAF
TRBJ2-7 . . TRBV30 TGTGCCTGGAGTGCGGACATCGCCTACGAGCAGTACTTC CAWSADIAYEQYF
TRBJ1-1 . . TRBV12-3/TRBV12-4 TGTGCCAGCAGTTTAGGCAGGAACACTGAAGCTTTCTTT CASSLGRNTEAFF
TRBJ2-1 . TRBD2 TRBV29-1 TGCAGCGGTGATAGCGGGGTCTCCTACAATGAGCAGTTCTTC CSGDSGVSYNEQFF
TRBJ1-2 . TRBD1 TRBV2 TGTGCCAGCAGTGAAGGACAGGGGTTTGGCTACACCTTC CASSEGQGFGYTF
TRBJ1-6 . TRBD1 TRBV10-3 TGTGCCATATCACCCACCGACAGGGTAGGTGATTCACCCCTCCACTTT CAISPTDRVGDSPLHF
TRBJ1-2 . TRBD1 TRBV5-4 TGTGCCAGCAGGACACAGGGGTTAGATGGCTACACCTTC CASRTQGLDGYTF
TRBJ2-7 . . TRBV5-1 TGCGCCAGCAGCTTATCGTCCATGGGCCCTGATGAGCAGTACTTC CASSLSSMGPDEQYF
TRBJ1-3 . . TRBV3-1/TRBV3-2 TGTGCCAGCAGCCAACAGGGGTCCGCTGGAAACACCATATATTTT CASSQQGSAGNTIYF
TRBJ1-6 . . TRBV30 TGTGCCCTACAACAGGTGGGGTCACCCCTCCACTTT CALQQVGSPLHF
TRBJ1-4 . . TRBV6-4 TGTGCCAGCAGTGACGTCAGGGAAGGAGAAAAACTGTTTTTT CASSDVREGEKLFF
TRBJ2-7 . . TRBV7-2 TGTGCCAGCAGCTTATTCCAGGGGTGGTACGAGCAGTACTTC CASSLFQGWYEQYF
TRBJ1-5 . . TRBV6-5 TGTGCCAGCAGTTACGGTGCGCTGTCACCGTTGCATTTT CASSYGALSPLHF
TRBJ2-7 . . TRBV4-3 TGCGCCAGCAGCCAAGATCTAGGGGTTCGCGAGCAGTACTTC CASSQDLGVREQYF
TRBJ2-7 many . TRBV4-3 TGCGCCAGCAGCCAAGATAATGGGCCTTCCTACGAGCAGTACTTC CASSQDNGPSYEQYF
TRBJ2-7 . TRBD2 TRBV9 TGTGCCAGCAGCGTAGAGGGAGGGGACGAGCAGTACTTC CASSVEGGDEQYF
TRBJ2-2 . TRBD2 TRBV14 TGTGCCAGCAGCCCCGGTTGGAGCGGGGGCCCGAACACCGGGGAGCTGTTTTTT CASSPGWSGGPNTGELFF
TRBJ2-1 . . TRBV11-3 TGTGCCAGCTCATTGTTGGGGGGAGAATACAATGAGCAGTTCTTC CASSLLGGEYNEQFF